This T cell receptor (beta chain) was documented in a study of blood T cells in healthy people across ages. This clonotype was seen ten or more times. The germline V gene has CDR1 MNHEY and CDR2 SVGAGI. The V gene end was trimmed by 0 bases and the J gene end by 7 bases; junction bases not matched to a gene: 2. The CDR3 loop spans 14 amino acids. Primers used in a second PCR of roughly 6 to 11 cycles were a sample-barcoded 5' primer and a J-beta primer mix. MiXCR was run by TCRdb on the 5' RACE reads, yielding one entry per CDR3 protein. The sample holds some 1.5 million distinct CDR3 sequences, roughly 27% seen once.

Sample: blood. This sequence was found in a woman in her twenties or thirties in good health. The V gene is TRBV6-5, the J gene TRBJ2-1, with 8 bases aligning to TRBD2. CDR3 sequence: CASSYSRLANEQFF. The CDR3 DNA reads TGTGCCAGCAGTTACTCGAGACTAGCGAATGAGCAGTTCTTC.